Each of the 26 T cell receptor beta chains below was sequenced from the same sample in a study of blood T cell repertoires in COVID-19. Sequencing used immunoSEQ multiplex PCR; TCRdb keeps in-frame clones, though not all of them. The data show about 70,000 clones, with over 75% seen just once and 2.5% to 3.5% held by the top ten. The source material was peripheral blood. The source is a man at least 80 years old with acute or convalescent COVID-19.

V gene TRBV6-5 combines with J gene TRBJ2-6; D is ambiguous. Trimming pared 0 bases from V and 0 bases from J, leaving 6 bases between. Germline V gene lookup returns CDR1 MNHEY and CDR2 SVGAGI. The CDR3 has 16 residues. The CDR3: CASSYSGDSGANVLTF. The CDR3 DNA sequence: TGTGCCAGCAGTTACTCCGGAGACTCTGGGGCCAACGTCCTGACTTTC.

The J gene is TRBJ2-3, the V gene TRBV7-8; D uncertain. The CDR3 contains 16 residues. The V gene's germline CDR1 is SGHVS and CDR2 FQNEAQ. V lost 4 bases and J lost 2, with 16 bases in between. CDR3 region: CASSSRIASITDTQYF. CDR3 in DNA: TGTGCCAGCAGCTCCCGCATCGCGTCGATCACAGATACGCAGTATTTT. The full variable domain, its missing parts supplied by reference TRBV7-8 and TRBJ2-3, is GAGVSQSPRYKVAKRGQDVALRCDPISGHVSLFWYQQALGQGPEFLTYFQNEAQLDKSGLPSDRFFAERPEGSVSTLKIQRTQQEDSAVYLCASSSRIASITDTQYFGPGTRLTVL.

This rearrangement joins TRBV6-5 to TRBJ2-7; TRBD1 aligns across 9 bases. The V gene end was trimmed by 0 bases and the J gene end by 5 bases; junction bases not matched to a gene: 8. Looked up from germline, CDR1 is MNHEY and CDR2 is SVGAGI. This CDR3 has 16 amino acids. The CDR3 sequence: CASSYSQATGGHEQYF. The CDR3 nucleotides are TGTGCCAGCAGTTACTCCCAAGCGACAGGGGGACACGAGCAGTACTTC.

The rearrangement joins TRBV9 to TRBJ1-2; the match to TRBD1 covers 8 bases. CDR1 and CDR2 (germline): SGDLS, YYNGEE. This CDR3 is built from 14 residues. V was pared by 2 bases and J by 8 bases, with 8 bases of the junction left unmatched. The CDR3 nucleotides are TGTGCCAGCAGCGTCCTAGACAGGGGTAACGGCTACACCTTC. Protein: CASSVLDRGNGYTF.

The gene calls are TRBV19 and TRBJ2-5; TRBD2 matches 8 bases. V trimming: 2 bases; J trimming: 5 bases; junction bases outside the gene matches: 7. Germline loops: CDR1 LNHDA, CDR2 SQIVND (reference sequence). This CDR3 is 15 amino acids long. The CDR3 DNA reads as TGTGCCAGTAGTATAACCAGCGGGAGTGGGGAGACCCAGTACTTC. Residues: CASSITSGSGETQYF.

This chain uses TRBV6-5 with TRBJ1-6; TRBD1 matches 7 bases. The CDR3 is 16 residues long. V shed 2 bases, J shed 6 bases, and the junction held 7 bases outside the gene matches. CDR1 MNHEY and CDR2 SVGAGI come from the germline V gene. CDR3 DNA sequence: TGTGCCAGCAGTTACGACGGACAGGCGATTAATTCACCCCTCCACTTT. It is translated as CASSYDGQAINSPLHF.

The J gene is TRBJ1-5, the V gene TRBV30; maybe TRBD1 (5 bases). The CDR3 totals 16 residues. Deletions cut 3 bases from V and 0 bases from J, with 15 bases between. From germline, CDR1 is GTSNPN and CDR2 SVGIG (reference sequence). CDR3 bases: TGTGCCTGGAGAGGCACAGGACGAACTAGCAATCAGCCCCAGCATTTT. This codes for CAWRGTGRTSNQPQHF.

In this sample, this clone turned up once. The V gene is TRBV5-1, the J gene TRBJ2-5, with 9 bases that match TRBD1. Germline CDR1 reads SGHRS; CDR2 reads YFSETQ. This CDR3 region has 16 residues. J was trimmed by 4 bases and V by 4 bases; bases with no gene match: 11. The CDR3 DNA reads TGCGCCAGCAGCAACCGATACAGGGGGCGAGGAGAGACCCAGTACTTC. This gives the protein CASSNRYRGRGETQYF.

The V gene is TRBV19, the J gene TRBJ2-7; perhaps TRBD1 as D (5 bases). CDR3 length equals 14 residues. Trimming pared 2 bases from V and 5 bases from J, leaving 13 bases between. The germline V gene has CDR1 LNHDA and CDR2 SQIVND (reference sequence). CDR3 amino acids: CASSINQGIDEQYF. The CDR3, as DNA: TGTGCCAGTAGTATAAATCAGGGTATCGACGAGCAGTACTTC.

The chain links TRBV7-8 to TRBJ1-2, with 11 bases lining up with TRBD1. The CDR3 extends over 16 amino acids. CDR1 is SGHVS, CDR2 FQNEAQ, per germline. V was clipped by 4 bases and J by 8 bases; unmatched bases: 12. CDR3 nucleotide sequence: TGTGCCAGCAGCTCAAGCGGGACAGGGGGAATTGGCGGCTACACCTTC. Residues: CASSSSGTGGIGGYTF.

The chain is built from TRBV20-1 and TRBJ1-1, with D unresolved. The V gene's germline CDR1 is DFQATT and CDR2 SNEGSKA (reference sequence). CDR3 size: 11 residues. V shed 6 bases and J shed 6 bases, with 11 bases lying between them. The CDR3: CSAQRRAEAFF. The CDR3 coding sequence is TGCAGTGCACAGCGGCGGGCTGAAGCTTTCTTT.

Here the CDR3 DNA reads TGTGCCAGCAGCTTAAGCCAGGGAGGTTACATTCAGTACTTC. Its translation: CASSLSQGGYIQYF. The V gene is TRBV7-2, the J gene TRBJ2-4, with a weak D call TRBD2 (6 bases). V shed 2 bases and J shed 8 bases, with 13 bases lying between them. The CDR3 sequence is 14 residues long. The germline V gene has CDR1 SGHTA and CDR2 FQGNSA.

This clone occurred a few times. In DNA, the CDR3 is TGTGCCTGCACCTCTCGAAGACAGGGGACCGGCTACACCTTC. As protein: CACTSRRQGTGYTF. The chain combines TRBV30 with TRBJ1-2; 8 nucleotides match TRBD1. CDR3 size: 14 residues. From germline, CDR1 is GTSNPN and CDR2 SVGIG (reference sequence). With V trimmed by 6 bases and J by 8 bases, 14 bases remained unmatched. Based on the CDR3 plus reference TRBV30 and TRBJ1-2, the full variable domain is SQTIHQWPATLVQPVGSPLSLECTVEGTSNPNLYWYRQAAGRGLQLLFYSVGIGQISSEVPQNLSASRPQDRQFILSSKKLLLSDSGFYLCACTSRRQGTGYTFGSGTRLTVV.

The chain carries TRBV18 and TRBJ2-1; TRBD2 matches at 7 bases. Germline trimming cut 4 bases from V and 9 bases from J; bases unmatched to any gene: 9. Per the germline V gene, CDR1 is KGHSH and CDR2 is LQKENI. The CDR3 runs to 14 residues. CDR3 loop: CASSLYRPGGEQFF. The CDR3 region has the DNA TGTGCCAGCTCACTTTATCGGCCGGGGGGTGAGCAGTTCTTC.

J is TRBJ2-2 and V is TRBV7-8; 11 bases match TRBD2. The CDR3 sequence is 17 residues long. J lost 6 bases, V lost 2 bases, and 8 bases had no gene match. CDR1 is SGHVS, CDR2 FQNEAQ, per germline. In DNA, the CDR3 is TGTGCCAGCAGCTTAATAGCGGGAGGGCCAATAGCCGGGGAGCTGTTTTTT. Its translation is CASSLIAGGPIAGELFF.

The table lists this clone with a count of one. The gene calls are TRBV7-6 and TRBJ2-5; the match to TRBD2 covers 12 bases. The CDR3 covers 18 residues. V shed 3 bases, J shed 7 bases, and the junction held 15 bases outside the gene matches. Germline V gene lookup returns CDR1 SGHVS and CDR2 FNYEAQ. CDR3 DNA sequence: TGTGCCAGCAGCTTCCGCCAAACTCTGACTAGCGGGAGTCGGACCCAGTACTTC. It codes for CASSFRQTLTSGSRTQYF.

The chain joins TRBV21-1 to TRBJ2-3; the table assigns TRBD2, which was not confirmed against the DNA. TRBV21-1 is deemed a pseudogene. This CDR3 comprises 16 residues. CDR3 coding DNA: TGTGCCAGCAGCGACGGACTAGCGGGAGATCCAGATACGCAGTATTTT. Translation gives CASSDGLAGDPDTQYF.

The chain recombines TRBV9 with TRBJ2-3, with 8 bases aligning to TRBD2. This CDR3 region has 16 residues. J was trimmed by 2 bases and V by 4 bases; bases with no gene match: 9. In germline, CDR1 is SGDLS, CDR2 YYNGEE. The CDR3 region has the DNA TGTGCCAGCAGCCCCGGGATAGCGGGATCCACAGATACGCAGTATTTT. Its protein product is CASSPGIAGSTDTQYF.

This sequence joins TRBV21-1 and TRBJ2-7; TRBD1 was called by the table and not checked on the DNA. TRBV21-1 corresponds to a pseudogene. The CDR3 contains 14 residues. CDR3 DNA: TGTGCCAGCAGTAGACAGGGGGACTCCTACGAGCAGTACTTC. Translated: CASSRQGDSYEQYF.

The chain couples TRBV15 to TRBJ1-5; 9 bases agree with TRBD1. The junction had 12 bases not matched to a gene; V was cut back by 2 bases and J by 7 bases. Germline V gives CDR1 LNHNV, CDR2 YYDKDF (reference sequence). The CDR3 runs to 17 residues. This chain's CDR3 is CATSRPSSRDREQPQHF. Here the CDR3 DNA reads TGTGCCACCAGCAGACCAAGTTCCCGGGACAGGGAACAGCCCCAGCATTTT.

The table lists this clone with a count of one. V usage is TRBV3-1 (or the pseudogene TRBV3-2) and J usage is TRBJ1-2; 12 bases are a match to TRBD1. CDR1 and CDR2 from the germline V gene are LGHDT and YNNKEL (reference sequence). V was clipped by 4 bases and J by 4 bases; unmatched bases: 4. The CDR3 runs to 15 residues. The CDR3 region is CASSPGTGGGYGYTF. The CDR3 DNA follows: TGTGCCAGCAGCCCCGGGACAGGGGGCGGCTATGGCTACACCTTC.

The gene calls are TRBV6-5 and TRBJ2-7, with D tentatively TRBD1 (5 bases). Trimming removed 5 bases from V and 4 bases from J, with 12 bases in between. The CDR3 has 13 amino acids. Germline loops: CDR1 MNHEY, CDR2 SVGAGI. Here the CDR3 DNA reads TGTGCCAGCAGTCCCAGGGCGGCGTACGAGCAGTACTTC. The encoded protein is CASSPRAAYEQYF.

This chain links TRBV3-1 (or the pseudogene TRBV3-2) with TRBJ2-7; no reliable D call. The germline gives CDR1 LGHDT, CDR2 YNNKEL (reference sequence). The CDR3 is made up of 12 amino acids. Trimming pared 3 bases from V and 5 bases from J, leaving 8 bases between. CDR3 bases: TGTGCCAGCAGCCATCCGTATCACGAGCAGTACTTC. This codes for CASSHPYHEQYF.

This clone came up a few times. The J gene is TRBJ2-3, the V gene TRBV7-9; 11 bases are a match to TRBD2. Germline trimming cut 4 bases from V and 8 bases from J; bases unmatched to any gene: 11. The CDR3 runs 16 residues. CDR1 is SEHNR and CDR2 is FQNEAQ in the germline V gene (reference sequence). CDR3 bases: TGTGCCAGCAGCTCCGCGACTAGCGGGACAACTGGTACGCAGTATTTT. Translation: CASSSATSGTTGTQYF.

The rearrangement links TRBV2 to TRBJ2-3, with TRBD1 matching 8 bases. The CDR3 totals 15 residues. The junction had 8 bases not matched to a gene; V was cut back by 7 bases and J by 2 bases. Germline V gene lookup returns CDR1 SNHLY and CDR2 FYNNEI. Written as DNA, the CDR3 is TGTGCCAGCAATGTAAGGGACAGGCACACAGATACGCAGTATTTT. Protein: CASNVRDRHTDTQYF.

The sample holds a few counts of this clone. CDR3 nucleotides: TGTGCCAGCAGCCCGGGGGGCTTCTATGGCTACACCTTC. This codes for CASSPGGFYGYTF. The chain couples TRBV6-6 to TRBJ1-2, with TRBD1 as a possible D gene (6 bases). The CDR3 sequence is 13 residues long. Germline V gives CDR1 MNHNY, CDR2 SVGAGI (reference sequence). Trimming pared 6 bases from V and 4 bases from J, leaving 12 bases between.